One and the same sample provided the 9 T cell receptor beta chains below, sequenced in a study of T cells after yellow fever vaccination. TCRdb re-called the 5' RACE reads with MiXCR, one entry per CDR3 protein. The data contain under 350,000 distinct CDR3 sequences, approximately 4% of them singletons. Specimen: PBMCs, collected 5 days after the yellow fever booster vaccination. The receptors stem from a man younger than 30 who received the YFV17D yellow fever vaccine.

The J gene is TRBJ1-1, the V gene TRBV5-1; D gene uncertain. CDR3 length equals 14 residues. V lost 5 bases and J lost 1, with 12 bases in between. Germline loops: CDR1 SGHRS, CDR2 YFSETQ. Written as DNA, the CDR3 is TGCGCCAGCAGGGGTGTGGTCGGGAACACTGAAGCTTTCTTT. It yields the protein CASRGVVGNTEAFF.

The chain couples TRBV20-1 to TRBJ1-1; D might be TRBD1 (5 bases). V shed 1 base and J shed 1 base, with 10 bases lying between them. Germline V gene lookup returns CDR1 DFQATT and CDR2 SNEGSKA (reference sequence). The CDR3 is 14 residues long. For the CDR3, the DNA is TGCAGTGCTAGAGGCGGACACCCGAACACTGAAGCTTTCTTT. This codes for CSARGGHPNTEAFF.

This clonotype was observed at least ten times. The V and J genes are TRBV5-1 and TRBJ2-7; D possibly matches TRBD1 or TRBD2 (5 bases each). V was trimmed by 1 base and J by 1 base, leaving 12 bases between them. Germline CDR1 SGHRS, CDR2 YFSETQ. The CDR3 is made up of 15 amino acids. The CDR3 loop is CASSLQPGGSYEQYV. The CDR3 DNA sequence: TGCGCCAGCAGCTTGCAGCCTGGGGGTTCCTACGAGCAGTACGTC.

The CDR3 DNA reads TGTGCCAGCAGCGCCCTACAGGGGAATTTCAGAGAAACGCAGTATTTT. This translates into CASSALQGNFRETQYF. The chain uses TRBV9 and TRBJ2-3, with 7 bases lining up with TRBD1. J gave up 9 bases and V 3 bases, and 16 bases lay outside the gene matches. CDR1 and CDR2 (germline): SGDLS, YYNGEE. CDR3 length: 16 residues.

The V and J genes are TRBV28 and TRBJ1-2, with 10 nucleotides matching TRBD1. The ends lost 5 bases at V and 8 bases at J; junction bases unmatched: 11. The CDR3 length is 15 residues. CDR1 is MDHEN and CDR2 is SYDVKM in the germline V gene. The CDR3: CASSPGDRGRDGYTF. The CDR3 DNA reads as TGTGCCAGCAGTCCGGGGGACAGGGGAAGAGACGGCTACACCTTC.

About this clonotype: A read error may be the cause here, since a much bigger clone is one base away. This sequence joins TRBV11-2 and TRBJ2-1; D ambiguous. This CDR3 comprises 11 residues. Germline-derived CDR1 and CDR2 are SGHAT and FQNNGV. Trimming took off 5 bases at V and 8 bases at J, with 7 bases between the two ends. The CDR3 spells CASSPAYEQFF. The CDR3 DNA sequence: TGTGCCAGCAGCCCCGCCTATGAGCAGTTCTTC.

This clonotype was found many times. The CDR3 sequence is CASSQGIEDTQYF. CDR3 bases: TGTGCCAGCAGCCAAGGGATCGAAGATACGCAGTATTTT. J is TRBJ2-3 and V is TRBV3-1; D is unclear. This CDR3 spans 13 amino acids. The V end lost 1 base, the J end lost 5 bases, and 7 bases lay between the germline ends. Germline CDR1 is LGHDT and CDR2 is YNNKEL (reference sequence).

Only a few counts were recorded for this clonotype. The V and J genes are TRBV7-2 and TRBJ2-3, with 7 bases that match TRBD1. V trimming: 3 bases; J trimming: 3 bases; junction bases outside the gene matches: 6. The CDR3 sequence is 15 residues long. In germline, CDR1 is SGHTA, CDR2 FQGNSA. As DNA, the CDR3 is TGTGCCAGCAGCTTCACAGGGGCGGGTACAGATACGCAGTATTTT. Its protein product is CASSFTGAGTDTQYF. The full variable domain, rest sourced from reference TRBV7-2 and TRBJ2-3, is GAGVSQSPSNKVTEKGKDVELRCDPISGHTALYWYRQSLGQGLEFLIYFQGNSAPDKSGLPSDRFSAERTGGSVSTLTIQRTQQEDSAVYLCASSFTGAGTDTQYFGPGTRLTVL.

V usage is TRBV11-1 and J usage is TRBJ1-1; D gene ambiguous. In germline, CDR1 is SGHAT, CDR2 FQDESV (reference sequence). The V end lost 6 bases, the J end lost 0 bases, and 17 bases lay between the germline ends. The CDR3 runs 16 residues. The DNA of the CDR3 is TGTGCCAGCAGACCGACGGGGAGGGTCATGAACACTGAAGCTTTCTTT. The encoded protein is CASRPTGRVMNTEAFF.